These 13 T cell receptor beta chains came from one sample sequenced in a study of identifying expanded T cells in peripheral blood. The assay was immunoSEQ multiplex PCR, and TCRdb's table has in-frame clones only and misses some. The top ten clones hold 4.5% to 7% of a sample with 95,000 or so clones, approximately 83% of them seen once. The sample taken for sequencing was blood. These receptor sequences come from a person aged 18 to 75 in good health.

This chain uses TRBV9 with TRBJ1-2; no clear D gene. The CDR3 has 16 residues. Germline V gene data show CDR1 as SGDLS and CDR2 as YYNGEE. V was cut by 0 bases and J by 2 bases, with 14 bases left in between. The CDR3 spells CASSVGPANTNYGYTF. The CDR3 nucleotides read TGTGCCAGCAGCGTAGGGCCAGCCAACACAAACTATGGCTACACCTTC.

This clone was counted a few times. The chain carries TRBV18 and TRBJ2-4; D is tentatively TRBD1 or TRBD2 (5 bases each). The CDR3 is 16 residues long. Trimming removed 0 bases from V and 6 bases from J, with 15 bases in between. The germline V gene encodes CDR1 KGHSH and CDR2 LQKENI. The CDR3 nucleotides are TGTGCCAGCTCACCACCCGGGACGGGCGACGGAAACATTCAGTACTTC. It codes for CASSPPGTGDGNIQYF. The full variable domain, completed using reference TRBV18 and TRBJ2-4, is NAGVMQNPRHLVRRRGQEARLRCSPMKGHSHVYWYRQLPEEGLKFMVYLQKENIIDESGMPKERFSAEFPKEGPSILRIQQVVRGDSAAYFCASSPPGTGDGNIQYFGAGTRLSVL.

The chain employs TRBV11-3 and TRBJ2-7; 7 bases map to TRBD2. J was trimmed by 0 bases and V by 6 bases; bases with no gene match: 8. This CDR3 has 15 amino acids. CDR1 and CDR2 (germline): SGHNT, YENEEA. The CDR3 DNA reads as TGTGCCAGCAGTCATTGGGGGGGTAGCTCCTACGAGCAGTACTTC. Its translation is CASSHWGGSSYEQYF.

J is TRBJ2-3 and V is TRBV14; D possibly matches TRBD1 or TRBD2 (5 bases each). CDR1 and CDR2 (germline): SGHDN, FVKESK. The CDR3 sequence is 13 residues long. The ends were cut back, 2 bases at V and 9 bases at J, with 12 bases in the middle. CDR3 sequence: CASSQYRGDTQYF. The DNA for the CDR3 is TGTGCCAGCAGCCAATACCGGGGCGACACGCAGTATTTT.

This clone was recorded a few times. CDR3 coding DNA: TGCGCCAGCAGAGTAGGGCCAATTAACACCGGGGAGCTGTTTTTT. Translation: CASRVGPINTGELFF. The V call is TRBV4-1, the J call TRBJ2-2; no clear D. CDR1 and CDR2 (germline): MGHRA, YSYEKL. CDR3 size: 15 residues. The V and J ends lost 6 bases and 2 bases respectively, with 13 bases between them.

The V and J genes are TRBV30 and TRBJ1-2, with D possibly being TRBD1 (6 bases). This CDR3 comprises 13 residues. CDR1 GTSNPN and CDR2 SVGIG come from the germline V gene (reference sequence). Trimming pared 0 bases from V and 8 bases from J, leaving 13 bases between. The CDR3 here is CAWSVGPTGGYTF. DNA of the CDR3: TGTGCCTGGAGTGTAGGTCCGACAGGAGGCTACACCTTC.

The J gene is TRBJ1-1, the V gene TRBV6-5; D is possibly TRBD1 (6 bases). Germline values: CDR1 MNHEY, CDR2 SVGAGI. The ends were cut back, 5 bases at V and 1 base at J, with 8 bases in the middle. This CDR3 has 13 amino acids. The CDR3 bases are TGTGCCAGCAGTACGGGACAGAACACTGAAGCTTTCTTT. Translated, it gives CASSTGQNTEAFF.

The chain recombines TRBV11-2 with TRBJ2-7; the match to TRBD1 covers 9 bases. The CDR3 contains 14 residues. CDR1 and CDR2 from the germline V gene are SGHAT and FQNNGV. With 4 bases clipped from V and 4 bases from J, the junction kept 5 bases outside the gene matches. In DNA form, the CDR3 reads TGTGCCAGCAGCTGGGGGACAGGGAGATACGAGCAGTACTTC. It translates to CASSWGTGRYEQYF.

As DNA, the CDR3 is TGCGCCAGCAGCTCGGGTCGGGGAGAAGAGACCCAGTACTTC. This encodes CASSSGRGEETQYF. The chain joins TRBV5-1 to TRBJ2-5, with D perhaps matching TRBD2 (5 bases). This CDR3 contains 14 residues. Germline V gene lookup returns CDR1 SGHRS and CDR2 YFSETQ. The V and J ends lost 3 bases and 3 bases respectively, with 12 bases between them.

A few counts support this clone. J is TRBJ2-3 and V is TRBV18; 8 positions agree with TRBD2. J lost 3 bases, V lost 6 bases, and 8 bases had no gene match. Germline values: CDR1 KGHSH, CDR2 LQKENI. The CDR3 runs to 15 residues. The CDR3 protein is CASSPASGGTDTQYF. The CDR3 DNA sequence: TGTGCCAGCTCCCCCGCCAGCGGGGGAACAGATACGCAGTATTTT. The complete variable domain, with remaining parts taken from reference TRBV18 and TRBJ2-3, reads NAGVMQNPRHLVRRRGQEARLRCSPMKGHSHVYWYRQLPEEGLKFMVYLQKENIIDESGMPKERFSAEFPKEGPSILRIQQVVRGDSAAYFCASSPASGGTDTQYFGPGTRLTVL.

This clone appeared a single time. The CDR3 is CASSQQGADTIYF. CDR3 bases: TGTGCCAGCAGTCAACAGGGGGCGGACACCATATATTTT. V gene TRBV6-5 combines with J gene TRBJ1-3; TRBD1 agrees at 9 bases. Germline V CDR1 and CDR2: MNHEY, SVGAGI. V was pared by 5 bases and J by 8 bases, with 4 bases of the junction left unmatched. This CDR3 spans 13 amino acids.

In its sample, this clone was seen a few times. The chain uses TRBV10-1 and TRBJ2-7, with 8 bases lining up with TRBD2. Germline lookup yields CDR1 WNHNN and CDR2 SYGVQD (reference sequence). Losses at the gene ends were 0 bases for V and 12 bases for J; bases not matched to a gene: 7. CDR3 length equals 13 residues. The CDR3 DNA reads TGCGCCAGCAGTGAGTCGATGGCGGGGGGAAGGTACTTC. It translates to CASSESMAGGRYF.

CDR3 region: CASSLTVTYNEQFF. The CDR3 DNA follows: TGTGCCAGTAGTTTGACAGTGACCTACAATGAGCAGTTCTTC. The chain joins TRBV19 to TRBJ2-1; perhaps TRBD1 as D (5 bases). This CDR3 region has 14 residues. Germline CDR1 is LNHDA and CDR2 is SQIVND (reference sequence). The V gene lost 5 bases and the J gene lost 2 bases, with 10 bases spanning the gap. Using reference TRBV19 and TRBJ2-1 for the parts outside the CDR3, the full variable domain is DGGITQSPKYLFRKEGQNVTLSCEQNLNHDAMYWYRQDPGQGLRLIYYSQIVNDFQKGDIAEGYSVSREKKESFPLTVTSAQKNPTAFYLCASSLTVTYNEQFFGPGTRLTVL.